The rows below give T cell receptor beta chains drawn from one sample of a study of OX40 agonist ivuxolimab in advanced cancers. Sequencing used immunoSEQ multiplex PCR; TCRdb keeps in-frame clones, though not all of them. Altogether some 40,000 clones are present, around four fifths being singletons, with the ten largest covering 9.5% to 10%. Sample: CD4+ or CD8+ T cells sorted from blood, taken in a trial of the OX40 agonist ivuxolimab. Receptors originate from an adult with an advanced solid tumor such as melanoma, head and neck, liver or kidney cancer. Each CDR3 is given with its conserved first and last residue. Each record gives: V gene, clone size, J gene, D gene, CDR3 DNA, CDR3 protein. D genes are given only for firm matches. Part of the rows lack a size; the others show once, few, many or a class for expanded clones.

v_call: TRBV28
clone_size: NA
j_call: TRBJ2-5
d_call: NA
cdr3_nt: TGTGCCAGCAGGGGGAAGACAGCCAATCAAGAGACCCAGTACTTC
cdr3_aa: CASRGKTANQETQYF

v_call: TRBV5-5
clone_size: NA
j_call: TRBJ2-7
d_call: NA
cdr3_nt: TGTGCCAGCGGCAGGACCCTTACCTACGAGCAGTACTTC
cdr3_aa: CASGRTLTYEQYF

v_call: TRBV6-5
clone_size: NA
j_call: TRBJ2-1
d_call: TRBD2
cdr3_nt: TGTGCCAGCAGTTACTCACCGGGGGGGCAAGATGAGCAGTTCTTC
cdr3_aa: CASSYSPGGQDEQFF

v_call: TRBV6-1
clone_size: NA
j_call: TRBJ1-2
d_call: TRBD1
cdr3_nt: TGTGCCAGCAGTGACCCGGACAGGGGGCTGAGGTATGGCTACACCTTC
cdr3_aa: CASSDPDRGLRYGYTF

v_call: TRBV6-1
clone_size: NA
j_call: TRBJ1-1
d_call: NA
cdr3_nt: TGTGCCAGCAGGGTCGACATCGAGGTCACTGAAGCTTTCTTT
cdr3_aa: CASRVDIEVTEAFF

v_call: TRBV28
clone_size: few
j_call: TRBJ1-5
d_call: TRBD1
cdr3_nt: TGTGCCAGCAGACGACAGGGGGTGGGCAATCAGCCCCAGCATTTT
cdr3_aa: CASRRQGVGNQPQHF

v_call: TRBV11-2
clone_size: NA
j_call: TRBJ2-1
d_call: TRBD2
cdr3_nt: TGTGCCAGCCGACTAGCGGGGTTGAATGAGCAGTTCTTC
cdr3_aa: CASRLAGLNEQFF

v_call: TRBV28
clone_size: NA
j_call: TRBJ1-2
d_call: TRBD1
cdr3_nt: TGTGCCAGCATCTTGGGGGACAGGGGTAACTATGGCTACACCTTC
cdr3_aa: CASILGDRGNYGYTF

v_call: TRBV19
clone_size: NA
j_call: TRBJ2-1
d_call: NA
cdr3_nt: TGTGCCAGCTGCTTTGGGTCAGGGGAAGGCAATGAGCAGTTCTTC
cdr3_aa: CASCFGSGEGNEQFF

v_call: TRBV9
clone_size: NA
j_call: TRBJ1-1
d_call: NA
cdr3_nt: TGTGCCAGCAGCGTAGCTTGGGGGACTGAAGCTTTCTTT
cdr3_aa: CASSVAWGTEAFF

v_call: TRBV5-6
clone_size: NA
j_call: TRBJ2-3
d_call: NA
cdr3_nt: TGTGCCAGCAGCTTGTATAGCGGAGGCACAGATACGCAGTATTTT
cdr3_aa: CASSLYSGGTDTQYF

v_call: TRBV28
clone_size: NA
j_call: TRBJ2-1
d_call: TRBD2
cdr3_nt: TGTGCCAGCACCCCCCTCGGAGGACGGGAGGACAATGAGCAGTTCTTC
cdr3_aa: CASTPLGGREDNEQFF

v_call: TRBV6-5
clone_size: NA
j_call: TRBJ1-1
d_call: NA
cdr3_nt: TGTGCCAGCAGTTACTCGAGGGTCGACACTGAAGCTTTCTTT
cdr3_aa: CASSYSRVDTEAFF

v_call: TRBV19
clone_size: NA
j_call: TRBJ2-2
d_call: NA
cdr3_nt: TGTGCCAGTAGTATAGTTGGTCGGGCCGGGGAGCTGTTTTTT
cdr3_aa: CASSIVGRAGELFF

v_call: TRBV27
clone_size: NA
j_call: TRBJ2-3
d_call: TRBD2
cdr3_nt: TGTGCCAGCAGGGCGGGACTAGCGGGAGAAACAGATACGCAGTATTTT
cdr3_aa: CASRAGLAGETDTQYF

v_call: TRBV5-1
clone_size: NA
j_call: TRBJ1-1
d_call: TRBD1
cdr3_nt: TGCGCCAGCAGTTCTACAGGGGGCACTGAAGCTTTCTTT
cdr3_aa: CASSSTGGTEAFF

v_call: TRBV30
clone_size: NA
j_call: TRBJ1-6
d_call: NA
cdr3_nt: TGTGCCTGGAGTGCTCCAGGGAGCTATAATCCACCCCTCCACTTT
cdr3_aa: CAWSAPGSYNPPLHF

v_call: TRBV5-8
clone_size: once
j_call: TRBJ2-5
d_call: NA
cdr3_nt: TGTGCCAGCAGCTTTCTTCTGGGAGAGGCCCAGTACTTC
cdr3_aa: CASSFLLGEAQYF

v_call: TRBV11-2
clone_size: NA
j_call: TRBJ2-7
d_call: NA
cdr3_nt: TGTGCCAGCAGCTTAAGGGTGTTTGGTAACCTCGAGCAGTACTTC
cdr3_aa: CASSLRVFGNLEQYF

v_call: TRBV29-1
clone_size: NA
j_call: TRBJ1-1
d_call: NA
cdr3_nt: TGCAGCGTTGCCCGTCACACTGAAGCTTTCTTT
cdr3_aa: CSVARHTEAFF

v_call: TRBV7-3
clone_size: NA
j_call: TRBJ2-3
d_call: TRBD2
cdr3_nt: TGTGCCAGCAGCTGGGGGACTAGCGGAGGGATCACAGATACGCAGTATTTT
cdr3_aa: CASSWGTSGGITDTQYF

v_call: TRBV6-5
clone_size: NA
j_call: TRBJ1-1
d_call: NA
cdr3_nt: TGTGCCAGCACCCCGACAGACATGAACACTGAAGCTTTCTTT
cdr3_aa: CASTPTDMNTEAFF

v_call: TRBV15
clone_size: NA
j_call: TRBJ2-7
d_call: TRBD2
cdr3_nt: TGTGCCACCAGCAGAAGGGCCTCTAGCGGGAGGGCCGACGAGCAGTACTTC
cdr3_aa: CATSRRASSGRADEQYF

v_call: TRBV19
clone_size: NA
j_call: TRBJ2-1
d_call: NA
cdr3_nt: TGTGCCAGTAGTACCCCCTACTTGGATGAGCAGTTCTTC
cdr3_aa: CASSTPYLDEQFF

v_call: TRBV6-1
clone_size: NA
j_call: TRBJ1-1
d_call: NA
cdr3_nt: TGTGCCAGCAGTGAACAGGGCAGCTTGGGAGGCACTGAAGCTTTCTTT
cdr3_aa: CASSEQGSLGGTEAFF

v_call: TRBV7-3
clone_size: NA
j_call: TRBJ1-3
d_call: NA
cdr3_nt: TGTGCCAGCAGCTTAAACCCACCCAGCTCTGGAAACACCATATATTTT
cdr3_aa: CASSLNPPSSGNTIYF

v_call: TRBV30
clone_size: NA
j_call: TRBJ2-5
d_call: TRBD1
cdr3_nt: TGTGCCTGGAGTGGACAGGGAAATGTTGGGGGGACCCAGTACTTC
cdr3_aa: CAWSGQGNVGGTQYF

v_call: TRBV15
clone_size: once
j_call: TRBJ2-5
d_call: TRBD1
cdr3_nt: TGTGCCACCAGCAGAGGTCGGACAGGGGGGGAGGAGACCCAGTACTTC
cdr3_aa: CATSRGRTGGEETQYF

v_call: TRBV28
clone_size: few
j_call: TRBJ1-2
d_call: NA
cdr3_nt: TGTGCCAGCAGTTTAGGTACAGGGAGGATCTCCTATGGCTACACCTTC
cdr3_aa: CASSLGTGRISYGYTF

v_call: TRBV5-1
clone_size: NA
j_call: TRBJ2-3
d_call: NA
cdr3_nt: TGCGCCAGCAGCTTGACCGGGCTCCCCGATACGCAGTATTTT
cdr3_aa: CASSLTGLPDTQYF

v_call: TRBV7-9
clone_size: once
j_call: TRBJ1-1
d_call: NA
cdr3_nt: TGTGCCAGCAGCTTTAGGGGCCAGAATATGAACACTGAAGCTTTCTTT
cdr3_aa: CASSFRGQNMNTEAFF

v_call: TRBV28
clone_size: NA
j_call: TRBJ2-1
d_call: TRBD2
cdr3_nt: TGTGCCAGCGGGACTAGCGGGAGATGGGGCTTTTACAATGAGCAGTTCTTC
cdr3_aa: CASGTSGRWGFYNEQFF

v_call: TRBV25-1
clone_size: NA
j_call: TRBJ2-1
d_call: NA
cdr3_nt: TGTGCCAGCAGTGAACTGGGCAGGGCCAATGAGCAGTTCTTC
cdr3_aa: CASSELGRANEQFF

v_call: TRBV19
clone_size: NA
j_call: TRBJ1-1
d_call: TRBD1
cdr3_nt: TGTGCCAGCACCACCGGCGGCAGGACAGGGACCACTGAAGCTTTCTTT
cdr3_aa: CASTTGGRTGTTEAFF

v_call: TRBV7-8
clone_size: NA
j_call: TRBJ1-2
d_call: NA
cdr3_nt: TGTGCCAGCAGCTTAGGAGGGCCCCACTATGGCTACACCTTC
cdr3_aa: CASSLGGPHYGYTF

v_call: TRBV6-5
clone_size: NA
j_call: TRBJ1-3
d_call: NA
cdr3_nt: TGTGCCAGCAGTTACTCGCCAGGATCTGGAAACACCATATATTTT
cdr3_aa: CASSYSPGSGNTIYF

v_call: TRBV4-3
clone_size: NA
j_call: TRBJ1-5
d_call: NA
cdr3_nt: TGCGCCAGCAGCCACCGGGTGGGACCAAATCAGCCCCAGCATTTT
cdr3_aa: CASSHRVGPNQPQHF

v_call: TRBV5-1
clone_size: NA
j_call: TRBJ1-2
d_call: NA
cdr3_nt: TGCGCCAGCAGCTTGGAAGCGACAGGTTATGGCTACACCTTC
cdr3_aa: CASSLEATGYGYTF

v_call: TRBV5-1
clone_size: NA
j_call: TRBJ2-2
d_call: NA
cdr3_nt: TGCGCCAGCAGCTTCGGCCCGGGGCAGGGGCCGGGCCCCAATCCCGGGGAGCTGTTTTTT
cdr3_aa: CASSFGPGQGPGPNPGELFF

v_call: TRBV10-3
clone_size: NA
j_call: TRBJ1-6
d_call: TRBD1
cdr3_nt: TGTGCCATCAGTGGGGACAGAAGGGGCTATAATTCACCCCTCCACTTT
cdr3_aa: CAISGDRRGYNSPLHF

v_call: TRBV6-5
clone_size: NA
j_call: TRBJ2-3
d_call: NA
cdr3_nt: TGTGCCAGCAGTTACGGCAGGGCGGGCACAGATACGCAGTATTTT
cdr3_aa: CASSYGRAGTDTQYF

v_call: TRBV5-4
clone_size: NA
j_call: TRBJ2-7
d_call: TRBD1
cdr3_nt: TGTGCCAGCAGCCTGGGACAGGTGTACGAGCAGTACTTC
cdr3_aa: CASSLGQVYEQYF

v_call: TRBV4-1
clone_size: NA
j_call: TRBJ2-5
d_call: NA
cdr3_nt: TGCGCCAGCAGCCAAGGAATAGGCCAAGAGACCCAGTACTTC
cdr3_aa: CASSQGIGQETQYF

v_call: TRBV19
clone_size: medium-sized
j_call: TRBJ1-5
d_call: NA
cdr3_nt: TGTGCCAGTGGTCATCAGCCCCAGCATTTT
cdr3_aa: CASGHQPQHF

v_call: TRBV10-3
clone_size: few
j_call: TRBJ1-6
d_call: NA
cdr3_nt: TGTGCCATCAGATCCTCCGGGACTAAGGGCGATTCACCCCTCCACTTT
cdr3_aa: CAIRSSGTKGDSPLHF

v_call: TRBV7-9
clone_size: NA
j_call: TRBJ1-2
d_call: NA
cdr3_nt: TGTGCCAGCAGCCCAACGTACTATGGCTACACCTTC
cdr3_aa: CASSPTYYGYTF

v_call: TRBV28
clone_size: NA
j_call: TRBJ2-1
d_call: NA
cdr3_nt: TGTGCCAGCAGGTCCTTAGCGGCCCTGCGGAATGAGCAGTTCTTC
cdr3_aa: CASRSLAALRNEQFF

v_call: TRBV10-2
clone_size: NA
j_call: TRBJ2-7
d_call: NA
cdr3_nt: TGCGCCAGCAGTGAGGGACTAACCTACGAGCAGTACTTC
cdr3_aa: CASSEGLTYEQYF

v_call: TRBV10-3
clone_size: NA
j_call: TRBJ2-7
d_call: NA
cdr3_nt: TGTGCCATCAGTGCCGGGAGAGACAAGTACGAGCAGTACTTC
cdr3_aa: CAISAGRDKYEQYF

v_call: TRBV5-8
clone_size: NA
j_call: TRBJ2-7
d_call: NA
cdr3_nt: TGTGCCAGCAGCTTGGCGGAGGGCTACGAGCAGTACTTC
cdr3_aa: CASSLAEGYEQYF

v_call: TRBV9
clone_size: NA
j_call: TRBJ1-2
d_call: NA
cdr3_nt: TGTGCCAGCAGCGTACCGGGCCTAGGGAACTATGGCTACACCTTC
cdr3_aa: CASSVPGLGNYGYTF

v_call: TRBV18
clone_size: NA
j_call: TRBJ1-1
d_call: NA
cdr3_nt: TGTGCCAGCTCGCCGATATTTGACCCGGGAGACACTGAAGCTTTCTTT
cdr3_aa: CASSPIFDPGDTEAFF

v_call: TRBV14
clone_size: NA
j_call: TRBJ2-1
d_call: NA
cdr3_nt: TGTGCCAGCAGCCAAGGCGTCTGGTACAATGAGCAGTTCTTC
cdr3_aa: CASSQGVWYNEQFF

v_call: TRBV30
clone_size: NA
j_call: TRBJ1-1
d_call: NA
cdr3_nt: TGTGCCGTTGGACGGATGAACACTGAAGCTTTCTTT
cdr3_aa: CAVGRMNTEAFF

v_call: TRBV28
clone_size: NA
j_call: TRBJ2-3
d_call: TRBD1
cdr3_nt: TGTGCCAGCAGTTTCCTACAGGGGACAGATACGCAGTATTTT
cdr3_aa: CASSFLQGTDTQYF

v_call: TRBV30
clone_size: NA
j_call: TRBJ2-1
d_call: NA
cdr3_nt: TGTGTCTGGAGCGGCCTAGCGAATGAGCAGTTCTTC
cdr3_aa: CVWSGLANEQFF

v_call: TRBV2
clone_size: NA
j_call: TRBJ2-3
d_call: NA
cdr3_nt: TGTGCCAGCGGGACCGACCACACAGATACGCAGTATTTT
cdr3_aa: CASGTDHTDTQYF

v_call: TRBV29-1
clone_size: NA
j_call: TRBJ1-1
d_call: NA
cdr3_nt: TGCAGCGCACCGGTGAACACTGAAGCTTTCTTT
cdr3_aa: CSAPVNTEAFF

v_call: TRBV4-1
clone_size: NA
j_call: TRBJ1-2
d_call: NA
cdr3_nt: TGCGCCAGCAGCCAAGGCTCCGTTGGGGGCGATGGCTACACCTTC
cdr3_aa: CASSQGSVGGDGYTF

v_call: TRBV25-1
clone_size: NA
j_call: TRBJ2-1
d_call: NA
cdr3_nt: TGTGCCAGCAGATCTGGGGGGAGTGGGCTTAATGAGCAGTTCTTC
cdr3_aa: CASRSGGSGLNEQFF